The 24 T cell receptor beta chains below come from one sample, sequenced in a study of T cell responses to AZD1222 COVID-19 vaccine. Clones were sequenced by immunoSEQ multiplex PCR, and TCRdb holds only the in-frame ones, with some missing. The table has 150,000 or so clones, 85% to 95% seen once. The sequenced sample was peripheral blood, obtained on day 0 of AZD1222 vaccination. These receptors all stem from an adult in good health.

The chain is built from TRBV28 and TRBJ2-5, with D possibly being TRBD1 (5 bases). The CDR3 is made up of 14 amino acids. Trimming shortened V by 2 bases and J by 5 bases, and 12 bases separated the two germline ends. CDR1 MDHEN and CDR2 SYDVKM come from the germline V gene. CDR3 DNA: TGTGCCAGCAGTTTAAAGCAGGGTGGGGAGACCCAGTACTTC. Residues: CASSLKQGGETQYF.

The chain employs TRBV19 and TRBJ2-7; 11 bases agree with TRBD2. J was trimmed by 0 bases and V by 6 bases; bases with no gene match: 16. Germline CDR1 reads LNHDA; CDR2 reads SQIVND (reference sequence). The CDR3 sequence is 19 residues long. Here the CDR3 reads CASSKQGLAGGQSSYEQYF. DNA of the CDR3: TGTGCCAGTAGCAAACAGGGGCTAGCGGGAGGTCAGAGCTCCTACGAGCAGTACTTC.

V usage is TRBV7-9 and J usage is TRBJ2-3, with D tentatively TRBD2 (5 bases). CDR1 is SEHNR, CDR2 FQNEAQ, per germline (reference sequence). Trimming pared 4 bases from V and 0 bases from J, leaving 17 bases between. The length of the CDR3 is 17 residues. DNA for the CDR3: TGTGCCAGCAGCTCGACCCGGACTTCCACTAGCACAGATACGCAGTATTTT. Translating it yields CASSSTRTSTSTDTQYF.

V and J are TRBV19 and TRBJ1-1; D not resolved. The ends were cut back, 9 bases at V and 8 bases at J, with 13 bases in the middle. Germline V gene lookup returns CDR1 LNHDA and CDR2 SQIVND (reference sequence). The CDR3 runs to 11 residues. The CDR3 region is CASSATREAFF. Here the CDR3 DNA reads TGTGCCAGCAGTGCGACCAGGGAAGCTTTCTTT.

The chain combines TRBV10-3 with TRBJ1-3, with 10 bases matching TRBD1. Germline CDR1 and CDR2: ENHRY and SYGVKD. The CDR3 is made up of 15 amino acids. After removal of 6 bases from V and 1 base from J, the junction contained 3 bases not matched to a gene. CDR3 protein: CAISGDRGSGNTIYF. CDR3 bases: TGTGCCATCAGCGGGGACAGGGGATCTGGAAACACCATATATTTT.

The gene calls are TRBV3-1 (or the pseudogene TRBV3-2) and TRBJ2-7, with 10 bases aligning to TRBD2. V dropped 0 bases and J dropped 9; count of bases not matched to a gene: 8. Germline V gene lookup returns CDR1 LGHDT and CDR2 YNNKEL (reference sequence). The CDR3 contains 15 residues. In DNA form, the CDR3 reads TGTGCCAGCAGCCAAGATCGGACTAGCGGACACGGGCAGTACTTC. This gives the protein CASSQDRTSGHGQYF.

V is TRBV28 and J is TRBJ2-3, with 10 bases matching TRBD2. The germline V gene has CDR1 MDHEN and CDR2 SYDVKM. The CDR3 runs to 15 residues. The J segment lost 3 bases and the V segment lost 4 bases, leaving 4 bases of the junction unmatched. The CDR3 here is CASSSPSGRTDTQYF. The CDR3 bases are TGTGCCAGCAGTTCCCCTAGCGGGAGAACAGATACGCAGTATTTT.

This sequence joins TRBV6-5 and TRBJ2-3, with D unclear. This CDR3 region has 15 residues. Germline CDR1 and CDR2: MNHEY and SVGAGI. V lost 4 bases and J 6 bases, leaving 17 bases between the germline ends. The CDR3 DNA sequence: TGTGCCAGCAGTTCCCGCGGCAGCCCAGCCGATACGCAGTATTTT. Amino acids: CASSSRGSPADTQYF.

The V and J genes are TRBV2 and TRBJ2-7; D ambiguous. The germline gives CDR1 SNHLY, CDR2 FYNNEI. The CDR3 has 13 residues. V was shortened by 4 bases and J by 3 bases, with 10 bases between the two germline ends. CDR3 coding DNA: TGTGCCAGCAGTGTCGATGGGAACTACGAGCAGTACTTC. Protein: CASSVDGNYEQYF.

The gene calls are TRBV4-1 and TRBJ1-1, with D tentatively TRBD1 (6 bases). The CDR3 length is 17 residues. Germline V gene sequence: CDR1 MGHRA, CDR2 YSYEKL. With 4 bases removed from V and 3 bases from J, the gap between germline ends came to 21 bases. CDR3 sequence (DNA): TGCGCCAGCAGCCCGATGAGAAGCCAGGGGTACGACACTGAAGCTTTCTTT. This encodes CASSPMRSQGYDTEAFF.

The V call is TRBV18, the J call TRBJ1-1; no reliable D call. Germline lookup yields CDR1 KGHSH and CDR2 LQKENI. V shed 3 bases and J shed 3 bases, with 17 bases lying between them. The CDR3 sequence is 16 residues long. CDR3 amino acids: CASSPREGLGDTEAFF. The CDR3 nucleotides are TGTGCCAGCTCACCCCGAGAGGGATTGGGTGACACTGAAGCTTTCTTT.

The chain has TRBV5-1 and TRBJ1-1; D uncertain. Germline CDR1 reads SGHRS; CDR2 reads YFSETQ. The CDR3 has 15 amino acids. V shed 4 bases and J shed 4 bases, with 17 bases lying between them. CDR3 residues: CASSTYHGVGTEAFF. DNA of the CDR3: TGCGCCAGCAGCACCTACCATGGAGTGGGCACTGAAGCTTTCTTT.

This chain uses TRBV5-1 with TRBJ1-2, with D possibly being TRBD1 (5 bases). The CDR3 runs to 13 residues. V was pared by 0 bases and J by 8 bases, with 11 bases between. Germline V lookup: CDR1 SGHRS, CDR2 YFSETQ. The CDR3 spells CASSLGTSEGYTF. In nucleotides, the CDR3 is TGCGCCAGCAGCTTGGGGACATCTGAGGGCTACACCTTC. Supplemented by reference TRBV5-1 and TRBJ1-2, the full variable domain reads KAGVTQTPRYLIKTRGQQVTLSCSPISGHRSVSWYQQTPGQGLQFLFEYFSETQRNKGNFPGRFSGRQFSNSRSEMNVSTLELGDSALYLCASSLGTSEGYTFGSGTRLTVV.

This clone has just one count. The chain is built from TRBV1 and TRBJ1-1. TRBV1 is tagged as a pseudogene. This CDR3 region has 19 residues. For the CDR3, the DNA is TGCACCAGCAGCCAGGCCCTCCCTAGGGGGGCCCCTGTAGACACTGAAGCTTTCTTT. It translates to CTSSQALPRGAPVDTEAFF.

This clone appeared once. This rearrangement joins TRBV28 to TRBJ2-7; TRBD1 matches 7 bases. The J segment lost 4 bases and the V segment lost 5 bases, leaving 17 bases of the junction unmatched. The CDR3 totals 17 residues. CDR1 is MDHEN and CDR2 is SYDVKM in the germline V gene. CDR3 protein: CASSAPRGADRNYEQYF. The CDR3 DNA sequence: TGTGCCAGCAGTGCTCCCCGAGGGGCGGACAGGAATTACGAGCAGTACTTC. Full variable domain (missing parts from reference TRBV28 and TRBJ2-7): DVKVTQSSRYLVKRTGEKVFLECVQDMDHENMFWYRQDPGLGLRLIYFSYDVKMKEKGDIPEGYSVSREKKERFSLILESASTNQTSMYLCASSAPRGADRNYEQYFGPGTRLTVT.

The V and J genes are TRBV29-1 and TRBJ2-5; D is possibly TRBD2 (5 bases). This CDR3 region has 13 residues. V gave up 5 bases and J gave up 4 bases, with 14 bases separating them. Per the germline V gene, CDR1 is SQVTM and CDR2 is ANQGSEA. The CDR3 coding sequence is TGCAGCGTTTTGCTTGGAGGTGGAGAGACCCAGTACTTC. Its translation is CSVLLGGGETQYF.

The chain carries TRBV21-1 and TRBJ2-7; TRBD2, the table's D call, lacks a check against the DNA. TRBV21-1 is a pseudogene. This CDR3 contains 16 residues. CDR3 sequence (DNA): TGTGCCAGCAGCAAAGGCTCTAGCGGGAGAACCTACGAGCAGTACTTC. It specifies CASSKGSSGRTYEQYF.

CDR3 coding DNA: TGTGCCAGCAGCTCCAAGGAAGGGGGGGGCTATCATACGCAGTATTTT. This codes for CASSSKEGGGYHTQYF. This chain connects TRBV7-9 to TRBJ2-3; maybe TRBD2 (7 bases). CDR3 size: 16 residues. In germline, CDR1 is SEHNR, CDR2 FQNEAQ (reference sequence). The ends were cut back, 4 bases at V and 7 bases at J, with 21 bases in the middle.

This chain connects TRBV4-1 to TRBJ1-2; no definite D call. The CDR3 consists of 14 residues. V lost 1 base and J lost 4, with 10 bases in between. The germline gives CDR1 MGHRA, CDR2 YSYEKL. The CDR3 loop reads CASSQAKAVYGYTF. DNA of the CDR3: TGCGCCAGCAGCCAAGCAAAGGCAGTCTATGGCTACACCTTC.

The CDR3 is CASRLNNEQFF. CDR3 sequence (DNA): TGTGCCAGCAGGTTAAACAATGAGCAGTTCTTC. V gene TRBV2 combines with J gene TRBJ2-1; D unclear. Germline V lookup: CDR1 SNHLY, CDR2 FYNNEI. The CDR3 runs to 11 residues. The germline V and J ends were trimmed by 6 bases and 5 bases, with 5 bases remaining between them.

The CDR3 DNA is TGTGCCAGCAGCTTAAGGGGGAGCGGGACCCTTTGGGGGGAGACCCAGTACTTC. This codes for CASSLRGSGTLWGETQYF. This chain links TRBV11-3 with TRBJ2-5, with TRBD2 as a possible D gene (7 bases). V shed 2 bases and J shed 5 bases, with 24 bases lying between them. Germline CDR1 is SGHNT and CDR2 is YENEEA. The CDR3 length is 18 residues.

The chain couples TRBV2 to TRBJ2-3; maybe TRBD2 (5 bases). The V gene lost 5 bases and the J gene lost 4 bases, with 13 bases spanning the gap. Germline V CDR1 and CDR2: SNHLY, FYNNEI. This CDR3 has 14 residues. The DNA for the CDR3 is TGTGCCAGCAGTCCTATTTCACTAGCAGATACGCAGTATTTT. It is translated as CASSPISLADTQYF.

The chain links TRBV12-3 or TRBV12-4 to TRBJ1-5; D uncertain. The CDR3 contains 12 residues. V was shortened by 3 bases and J by 3 bases, with 3 bases between the two germline ends. CDR3 sequence: CASSFFNQPQHF. Here the CDR3 DNA reads TGTGCCAGCAGTTTCTTCAATCAGCCCCAGCATTTT.

The chain recombines TRBV7-3 with TRBJ2-5; TRBD2 matches 8 bases. The ends lost 2 bases at V and 1 base at J; junction bases unmatched: 6. The CDR3 sequence is 16 residues long. Germline V CDR1 and CDR2: SGHTA, FQGTGA. The CDR3 sequence is CASSLGSAGGQETQYF. The CDR3 coding sequence is TGTGCCAGCAGCTTAGGTAGCGCGGGAGGCCAAGAGACCCAGTACTTC. The full variable domain, its missing parts supplied by reference TRBV7-3 and TRBJ2-5, is GAGVSQTPSNKVTEKGKYVELRCDPISGHTALYWYRQSLGQGPEFLIYFQGTGAADDSGLPNDRFFAVRPEGSVSTLKIQRTERGDSAVYLCASSLGSAGGQETQYFGPGTRLLVL.